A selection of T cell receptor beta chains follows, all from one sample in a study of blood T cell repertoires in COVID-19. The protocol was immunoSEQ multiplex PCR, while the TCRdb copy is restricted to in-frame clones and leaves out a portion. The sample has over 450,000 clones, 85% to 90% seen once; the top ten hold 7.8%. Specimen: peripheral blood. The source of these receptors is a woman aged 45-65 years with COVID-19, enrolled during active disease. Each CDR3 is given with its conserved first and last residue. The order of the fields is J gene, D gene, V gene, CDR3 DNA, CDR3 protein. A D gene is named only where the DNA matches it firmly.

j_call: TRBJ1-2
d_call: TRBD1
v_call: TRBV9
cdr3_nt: TGTGCCAGCAGCGGAGGGGACAGGGGGGATGGCTACACCTTC
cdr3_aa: CASSGGDRGDGYTF

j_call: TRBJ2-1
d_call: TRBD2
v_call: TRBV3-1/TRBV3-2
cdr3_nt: TGTGCCAGCAGCCCCCTACTAGCGGGGGGGCTAAATGAGCAGTTCTTC
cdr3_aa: CASSPLLAGGLNEQFF

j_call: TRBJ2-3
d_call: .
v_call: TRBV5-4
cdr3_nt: TGTGCCAGCAGCTTGATAGCAGGGCGCTACACAGATACGCAGTATTTT
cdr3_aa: CASSLIAGRYTDTQYF

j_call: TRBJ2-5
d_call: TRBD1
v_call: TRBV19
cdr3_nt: TGTGCCAGTAGGAGGACAGGGGAGCAAGAGACCCAGTACTTC
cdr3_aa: CASRRTGEQETQYF

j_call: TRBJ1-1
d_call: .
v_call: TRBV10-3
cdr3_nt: TGTGCCACTAGGAGTACGAACACTGAAGCTTTCTTT
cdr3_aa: CATRSTNTEAFF

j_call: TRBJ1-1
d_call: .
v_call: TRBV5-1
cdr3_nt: TGCGCCAGCAGCTTGAGTCCCGCGGGGCGGAACACTGAAGCTTTCTTT
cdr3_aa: CASSLSPAGRNTEAFF

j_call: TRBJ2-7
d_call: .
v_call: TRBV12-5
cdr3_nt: TGTGCTAGCGCTTCACAGGGCTACGAGCAGTACTTC
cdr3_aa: CASASQGYEQYF

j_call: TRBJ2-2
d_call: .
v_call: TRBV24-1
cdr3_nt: TGTGCCACCAGTGATCCCCGTCTCGCCGGGGAGCTGTTTTTT
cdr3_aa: CATSDPRLAGELFF

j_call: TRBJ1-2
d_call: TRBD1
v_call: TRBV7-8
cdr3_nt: TGTGCCAGCAGCCACCGGGACAGGGTAAACTATGGCTACACCTTC
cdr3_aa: CASSHRDRVNYGYTF

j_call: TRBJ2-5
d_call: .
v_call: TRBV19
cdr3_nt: TGTGCCAGTAGCCCCGGTCAGGGGGGACAGGAGACCCAGTACTTC
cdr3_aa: CASSPGQGGQETQYF

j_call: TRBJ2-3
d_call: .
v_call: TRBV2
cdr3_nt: TGTGCCAGCATTTGGGGGCAGGGTGCCGATACGCAGTATTTT
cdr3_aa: CASIWGQGADTQYF